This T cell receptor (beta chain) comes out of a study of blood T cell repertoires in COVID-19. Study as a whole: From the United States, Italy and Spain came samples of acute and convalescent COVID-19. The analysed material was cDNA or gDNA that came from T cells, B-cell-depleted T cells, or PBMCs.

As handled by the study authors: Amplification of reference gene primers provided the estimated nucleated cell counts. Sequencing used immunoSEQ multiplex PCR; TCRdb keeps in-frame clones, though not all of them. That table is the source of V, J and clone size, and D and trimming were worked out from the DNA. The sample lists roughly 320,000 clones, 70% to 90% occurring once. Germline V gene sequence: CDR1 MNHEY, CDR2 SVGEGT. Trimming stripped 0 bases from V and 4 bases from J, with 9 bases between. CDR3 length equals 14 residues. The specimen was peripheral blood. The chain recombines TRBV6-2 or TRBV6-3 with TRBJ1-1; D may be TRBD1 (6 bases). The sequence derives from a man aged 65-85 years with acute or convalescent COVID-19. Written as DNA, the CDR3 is TGTGCCAGCAGTTACTCTAGGGGGATCACTGAAGCTTTCTTT. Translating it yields CASSYSRGITEAFF.